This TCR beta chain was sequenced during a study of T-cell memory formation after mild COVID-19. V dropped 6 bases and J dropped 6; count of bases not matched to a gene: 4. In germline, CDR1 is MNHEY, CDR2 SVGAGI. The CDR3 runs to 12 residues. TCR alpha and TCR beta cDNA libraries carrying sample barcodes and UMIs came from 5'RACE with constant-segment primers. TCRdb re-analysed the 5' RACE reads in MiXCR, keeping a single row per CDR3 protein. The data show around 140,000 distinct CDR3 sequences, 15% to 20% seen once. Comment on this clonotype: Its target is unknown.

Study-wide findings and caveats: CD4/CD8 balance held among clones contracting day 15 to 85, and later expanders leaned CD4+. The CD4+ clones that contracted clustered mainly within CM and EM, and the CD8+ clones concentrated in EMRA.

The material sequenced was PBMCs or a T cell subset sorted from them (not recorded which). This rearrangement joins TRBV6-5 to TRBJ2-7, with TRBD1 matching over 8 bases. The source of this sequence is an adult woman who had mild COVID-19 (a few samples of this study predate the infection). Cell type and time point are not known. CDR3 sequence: CASSLDRVEQYF. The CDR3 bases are TGTGCCAGCAGCCTGGACAGGGTCGAGCAGTACTTC.